Listed below are T cell receptor beta chains from one sample, sequenced in a study of T cells after yellow fever vaccination. Each CDR3 protein gets one entry after TCRdb re-called the 5' RACE reads with MiXCR. The repertoire holds 200,000 to 300,000 distinct CDR3 sequences, with less than 9% as singletons. This sample comprised CD4+ T cells sorted from PBMCs, obtained 15 days after the yellow fever booster vaccination. All receptors come from a man aged 30 to 45 who received the YFV17D yellow fever vaccine. Both conserved end residues are part of each CDR3. Each record gives: J gene, D gene, clone size, V gene, CDR3 DNA, CDR3 protein. A D gene is named only where the DNA matches it firmly. Rows may omit the clone size; those that give it use once, few, many or a size class.

>TRBJ2-7|-|many|TRBV20-1
TGCAGTGCGGGTTCTCACGAGCAGTACTTC
CSAGSHEQYF
>TRBJ2-1|TRBD1|-|TRBV5-1
TGCGCCAGCAGCAGGGCCGGGACAGGGGTGAATGAGCAGTTCTTC
CASSRAGTGVNEQFF
>TRBJ2-1|-|many|TRBV3-1
TGTGCCAGCAGCCCTTACCCTTCCTACAATGAGCAGTTCTTC
CASSPYPSYNEQFF
>TRBJ2-7|-|many|TRBV12-3/TRBV12-4
TGTGCCAGCACTTGGGGTAAGAGCTCCTACGAGCAGTACTTC
CASTWGKSSYEQYF
>TRBJ2-7|TRBD2|many|TRBV20-1
TGCAGTGCTAAACTAGCGGGAGTTTACGAGCAGTACTTC
CSAKLAGVYEQYF
>TRBJ2-3|-|many|TRBV29-1
TGCAGCATGGACGGGAGCACAGATACGCAGTATTTT
CSMDGSTDTQYF
>TRBJ2-1|-|-|TRBV29-1
TGCAGCGGCCGTACGACACTTGAGCAGTTCTTC
CSGRTTLEQFF
>TRBJ2-1|-|many|TRBV28
TGTGCCAGCAGTGCTTTGGATGGGTTGTGGAACAATGAGCAGTTCTTC
CASSALDGLWNNEQFF
>TRBJ2-1|-|few|TRBV12-3/TRBV12-4
TGTGCCAGCAGTTTGCCACGGGGCGGCTCGAATGAGCAGTTCTTC
CASSLPRGGSNEQFF
>TRBJ2-1|-|many|TRBV4-3
TGCGCCAGCAGCCAAGAGGGGGGATTGGGGCGGACCTACAATGAGCAGTTCTTC
CASSQEGGLGRTYNEQFF